This T cell receptor beta chain appears in the sequencing data of a study of blood T cell repertoires in COVID-19. Overall study context: Both acute and convalescent COVID-19 samples were obtained from the United States, Italy and Spain. PBMCs, B-cell-depleted T cells, or T cells were the source of the cDNA or gDNA that made up the material.

CDR3 size: 16 residues. CDR1 ENHRY and CDR2 SYGVKD come from the germline V gene. V was cut by 4 bases and J by 2 bases, with 12 bases left in between. In the study's own analysis: The authors estimated nucleated cell counts from reference gene primer amplification. The assay was immunoSEQ multiplex PCR, and TCRdb's table has in-frame clones only and misses some. V and J calls plus clone size are reproduced from that table; the DNA served to infer D and trimming. The sample yields roughly 170,000 clones, 86% seen once. The chain has TRBV10-3 and TRBJ1-6; the D gene is possibly TRBD1 (5 bases). Sequencing input: peripheral blood. This TCR derives from a man in his 70s with active or convalescent COVID-19. In DNA form, the CDR3 reads TGTGCCATCAGTGGGCAGGGTGGAACCTATAATTCACCCCTCCACTTT. Translation: CAISGQGGTYNSPLHF.